This T cell receptor (beta chain) was identified during a study of blood T cell repertoires in COVID-19. Study as a whole: Spain, Italy and the United States supplied samples that represented acute and convalescent COVID-19. From T cells, B-cell-depleted T cells, or PBMCs came the material, which was cDNA or gDNA.

Authors' analysis steps: Amplification of reference gene primers was used by the study to estimate nucleated cell counts. Only in-frame clones appear in the TCRdb table, and some are missing; sequencing was by immunoSEQ multiplex PCR. The V and J calls and the clone size are those of that table, but D and trimming were determined from the DNA. This sample has about 70,000 clones, with roughly 77% found just once. The CDR3 totals 15 residues. Germline CDR1 is KGHSH and CDR2 is LQKENI. The V gene end was trimmed by 3 bases and the J gene end by 5 bases; junction bases not matched to a gene: 5. This sequence was found in a woman aged 70 to 79 with acute or convalescent COVID-19. Sequenced sample: peripheral blood. The chain is built from TRBV18 and TRBJ1-3, with 9 bases aligning to TRBD1. In nucleotides, the CDR3 is TGTGCCAGCTCACCGGACAGGGGTTGGAGAAACACCATATATTTT. It is translated as CASSPDRGWRNTIYF.